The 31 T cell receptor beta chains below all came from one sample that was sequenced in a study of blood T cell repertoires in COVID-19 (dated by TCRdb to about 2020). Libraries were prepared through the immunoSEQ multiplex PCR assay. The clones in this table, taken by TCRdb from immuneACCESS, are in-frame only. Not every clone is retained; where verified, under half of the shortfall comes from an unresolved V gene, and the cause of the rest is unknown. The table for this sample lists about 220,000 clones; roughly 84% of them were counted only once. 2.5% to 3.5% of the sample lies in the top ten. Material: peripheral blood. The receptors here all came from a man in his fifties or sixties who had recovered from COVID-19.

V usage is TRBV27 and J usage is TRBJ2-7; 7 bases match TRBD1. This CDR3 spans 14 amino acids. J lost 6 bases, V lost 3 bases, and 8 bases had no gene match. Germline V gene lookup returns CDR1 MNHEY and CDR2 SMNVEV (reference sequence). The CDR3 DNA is TGTGCCAGCAGTTTGTACGGGACAGAAGGCGAGCAGTACTTC. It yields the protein CASSLYGTEGEQYF.

CDR3 residues: CASLSGGSGTGELFF. The CDR3 region has the DNA TGTGCCAGCCTGTCAGGGGGGTCAGGTACCGGGGAGCTGTTTTTT. V usage is TRBV6-5 and J usage is TRBJ2-2, with D perhaps matching TRBD1 (7 bases). Trimming shortened V by 8 bases and J by 5 bases, and 18 bases separated the two germline ends. CDR3 length equals 15 residues. The germline gives CDR1 MNHEY, CDR2 SVGAGI.

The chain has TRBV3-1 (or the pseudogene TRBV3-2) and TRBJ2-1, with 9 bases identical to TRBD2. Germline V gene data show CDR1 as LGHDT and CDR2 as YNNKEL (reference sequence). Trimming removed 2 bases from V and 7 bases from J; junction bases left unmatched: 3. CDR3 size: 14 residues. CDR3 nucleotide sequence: TGTGCCAGCAGCCAACCTAGCGGGAAGAATGAGCAGTTCTTC. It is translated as CASSQPSGKNEQFF.

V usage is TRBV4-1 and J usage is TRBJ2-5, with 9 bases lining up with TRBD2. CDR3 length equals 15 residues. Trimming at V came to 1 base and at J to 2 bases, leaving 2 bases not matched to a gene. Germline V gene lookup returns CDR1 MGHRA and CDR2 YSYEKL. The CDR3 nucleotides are TGCGCCAGCAGCCAAGTTCTAGCGGGACAAGAGACCCAGTACTTC. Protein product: CASSQVLAGQETQYF.

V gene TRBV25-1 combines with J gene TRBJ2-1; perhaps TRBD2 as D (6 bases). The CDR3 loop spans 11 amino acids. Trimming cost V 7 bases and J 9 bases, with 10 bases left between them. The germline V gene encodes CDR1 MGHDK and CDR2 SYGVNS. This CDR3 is CASILGSEQFF. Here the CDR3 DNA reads TGTGCCAGCATACTCGGGAGTGAGCAGTTCTTC.

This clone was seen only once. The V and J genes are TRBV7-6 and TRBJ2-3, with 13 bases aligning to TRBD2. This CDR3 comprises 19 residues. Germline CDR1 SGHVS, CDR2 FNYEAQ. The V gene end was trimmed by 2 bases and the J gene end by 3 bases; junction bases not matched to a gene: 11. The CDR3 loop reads CASSLFTSGLAGQTDTQYF. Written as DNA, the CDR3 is TGTGCCAGCAGCTTATTCACGTCGGGACTAGCGGGACAGACAGATACGCAGTATTTT.

CDR3 bases: TGTGCCAGCAGTCCTTGGACTAGCGGGGGGCCCGGGGAGCTGTTTTTT. Protein product: CASSPWTSGGPGELFF. This chain links TRBV27 with TRBJ2-2, with TRBD2 matching over 14 bases. The CDR3 is 16 amino acids. CDR1 is MNHEY, CDR2 SMNVEV, per germline (reference sequence). V lost 5 bases and J lost 6; bases outside the gene matches: 5.

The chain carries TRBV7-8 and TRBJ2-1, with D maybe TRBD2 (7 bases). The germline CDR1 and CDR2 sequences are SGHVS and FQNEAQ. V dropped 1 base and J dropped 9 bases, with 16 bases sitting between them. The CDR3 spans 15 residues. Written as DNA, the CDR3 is TGTGCCAGCAGCTTAGTTGGGGGGGGCCTTGGTGAGCAGTTCTTC. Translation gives CASSLVGGGLGEQFF.

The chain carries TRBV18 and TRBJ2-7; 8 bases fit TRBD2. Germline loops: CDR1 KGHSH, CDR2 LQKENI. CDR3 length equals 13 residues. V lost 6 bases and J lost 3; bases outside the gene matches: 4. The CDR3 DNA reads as TGTGCCAGCTCCCGAACTAGCGGCTACGAGCAGTACTTC. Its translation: CASSRTSGYEQYF.

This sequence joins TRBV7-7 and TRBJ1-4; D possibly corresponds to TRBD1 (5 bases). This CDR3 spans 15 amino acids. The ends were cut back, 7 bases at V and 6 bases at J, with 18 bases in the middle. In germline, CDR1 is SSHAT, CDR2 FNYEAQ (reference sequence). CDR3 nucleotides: TGTGCCAGCATCACGATCTGGGACTTCGATGAAAAACTGTTTTTT. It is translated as CASITIWDFDEKLFF. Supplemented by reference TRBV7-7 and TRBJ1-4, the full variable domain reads GAGVSQSPRYKVTKRGQDVTLRCDPISSHATLYWYQQALGQGPEFLTYFNYEAQPDKSGLPSDRFSAERPEGSISTLTIQRTEQRDSAMYRCASITIWDFDEKLFFGSGTQLSVL.

CDR3 bases: TGTGCCAGCAGCTTTTGGCGGAACGGGGTCTACAATGAGCAGTTCTTC. Protein sequence: CASSFWRNGVYNEQFF. This chain uses TRBV7-9 with TRBJ2-7; D possibly corresponds to TRBD2 (5 bases). The J call may be faulty, since TRBJ2-1 better matches the DNA end. Per the germline V gene, CDR1 is SEHNR and CDR2 is FQNEAQ (reference sequence). CDR3 size: 16 residues.

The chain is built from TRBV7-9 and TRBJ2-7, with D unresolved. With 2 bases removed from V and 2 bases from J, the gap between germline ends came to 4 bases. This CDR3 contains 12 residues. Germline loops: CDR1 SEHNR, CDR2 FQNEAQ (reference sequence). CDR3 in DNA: TGTGCCAGCAGCTTATCAACCTACGAGCAGTACTTC. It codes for CASSLSTYEQYF.

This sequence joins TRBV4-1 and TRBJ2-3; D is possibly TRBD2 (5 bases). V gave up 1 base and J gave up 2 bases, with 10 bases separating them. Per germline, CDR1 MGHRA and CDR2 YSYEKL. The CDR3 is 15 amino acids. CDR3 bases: TGCGCCAGCAGCCAAGTAGAGCGGTCCACAGATACGCAGTATTTT. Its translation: CASSQVERSTDTQYF.

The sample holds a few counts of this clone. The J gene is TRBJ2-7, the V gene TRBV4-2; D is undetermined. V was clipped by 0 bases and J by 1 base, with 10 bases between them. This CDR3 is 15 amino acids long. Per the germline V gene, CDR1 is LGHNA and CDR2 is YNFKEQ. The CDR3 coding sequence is TGTGCCAGCAGCCAAGATAGAGACAAGTCCTACGAGCAGTACTTC. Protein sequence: CASSQDRDKSYEQYF.

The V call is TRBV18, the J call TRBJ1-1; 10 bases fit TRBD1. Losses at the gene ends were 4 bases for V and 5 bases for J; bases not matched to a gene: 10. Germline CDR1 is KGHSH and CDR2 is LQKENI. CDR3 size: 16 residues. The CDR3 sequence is CASSRSRTGGITEAFF. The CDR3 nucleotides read TGTGCCAGCTCACGTTCTCGGACAGGGGGGATAACTGAAGCTTTCTTT.

CDR3 in amino acids: CATSRVAGADTQYF. CDR3 coding DNA: TGTGCCACCAGCAGAGTGGCAGGGGCAGATACGCAGTATTTT. The rearrangement links TRBV15 to TRBJ2-3, with D possibly being TRBD1 (6 bases). V lost 1 base to trimming and J lost 4 bases, with 9 bases between them. The CDR3 has 14 residues. Germline V gene sequence: CDR1 LNHNV, CDR2 YYDKDF (reference sequence).

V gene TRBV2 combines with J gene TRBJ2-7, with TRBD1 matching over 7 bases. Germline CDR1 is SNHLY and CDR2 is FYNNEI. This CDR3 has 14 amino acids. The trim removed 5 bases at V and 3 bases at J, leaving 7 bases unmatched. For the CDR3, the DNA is TGTGCCAGCAGTCAGCAGGGGGTGGGCTACGAGCAGTACTTC. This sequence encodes CASSQQGVGYEQYF.

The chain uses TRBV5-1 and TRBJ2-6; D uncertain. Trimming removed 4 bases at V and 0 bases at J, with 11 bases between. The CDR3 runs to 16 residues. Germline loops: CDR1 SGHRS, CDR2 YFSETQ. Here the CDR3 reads CASSATVLSGANVLTF. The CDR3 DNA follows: TGCGCCAGCAGCGCCACAGTCCTCTCTGGGGCCAACGTCCTGACTTTC.

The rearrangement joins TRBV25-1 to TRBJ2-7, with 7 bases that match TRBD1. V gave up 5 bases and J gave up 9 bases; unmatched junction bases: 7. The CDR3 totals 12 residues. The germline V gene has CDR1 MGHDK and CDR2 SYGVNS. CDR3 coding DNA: TGTGCCAGCAGTCCCGGCGACAGGGTGCAGTACTTC. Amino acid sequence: CASSPGDRVQYF.

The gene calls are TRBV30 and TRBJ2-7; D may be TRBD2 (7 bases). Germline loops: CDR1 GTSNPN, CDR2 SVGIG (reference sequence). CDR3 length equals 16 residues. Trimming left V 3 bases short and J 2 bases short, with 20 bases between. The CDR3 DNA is TGTGCCTGGAGGAGGTCCAAGGGGGGGATTACCTACGAGCAGTACTTC. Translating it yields CAWRRSKGGITYEQYF.

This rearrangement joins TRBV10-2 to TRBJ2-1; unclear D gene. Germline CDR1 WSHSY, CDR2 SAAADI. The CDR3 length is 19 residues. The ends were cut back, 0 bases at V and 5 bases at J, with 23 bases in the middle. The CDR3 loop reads CASSESLGVSGFKDNEQFF. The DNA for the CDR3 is TGCGCCAGCAGTGAGTCGCTAGGCGTATCGGGTTTTAAGGACAATGAGCAGTTCTTC.

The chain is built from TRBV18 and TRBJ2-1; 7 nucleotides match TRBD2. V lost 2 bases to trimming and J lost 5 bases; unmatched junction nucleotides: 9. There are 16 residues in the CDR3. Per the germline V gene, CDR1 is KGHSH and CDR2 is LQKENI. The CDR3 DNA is TGTGCCAGCTCACCAGACATAGCGGGCGTACACAATGAGCAGTTCTTC. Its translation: CASSPDIAGVHNEQFF.

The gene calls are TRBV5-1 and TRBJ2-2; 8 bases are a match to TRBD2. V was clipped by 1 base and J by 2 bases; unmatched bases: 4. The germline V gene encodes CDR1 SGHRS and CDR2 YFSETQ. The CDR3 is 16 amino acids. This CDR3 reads CASSLQGLDNTGELFF. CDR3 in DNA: TGCGCCAGCAGCTTGCAGGGACTAGATAACACCGGGGAGCTGTTTTTT.

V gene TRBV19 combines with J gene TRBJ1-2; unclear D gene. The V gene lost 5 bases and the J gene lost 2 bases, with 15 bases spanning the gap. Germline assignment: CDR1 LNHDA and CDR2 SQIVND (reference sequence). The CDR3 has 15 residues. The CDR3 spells CASSLRLAENYGYTF. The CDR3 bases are TGTGCCAGTAGTCTGCGGTTAGCGGAGAACTATGGCTACACCTTC.

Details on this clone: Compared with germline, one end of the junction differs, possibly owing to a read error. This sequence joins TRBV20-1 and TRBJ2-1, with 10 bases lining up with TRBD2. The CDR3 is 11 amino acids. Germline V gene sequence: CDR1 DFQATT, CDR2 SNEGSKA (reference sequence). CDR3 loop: CSPAESGRVLF. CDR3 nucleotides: TGCAGTCCAGCAGAAAGCGGGAGGGTACTCTTC.

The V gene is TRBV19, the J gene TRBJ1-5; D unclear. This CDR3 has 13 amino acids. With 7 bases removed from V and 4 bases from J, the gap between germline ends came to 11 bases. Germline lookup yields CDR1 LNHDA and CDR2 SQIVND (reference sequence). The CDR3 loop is CASNPAGNQPQHF. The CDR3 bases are TGTGCCAGTAACCCGGCCGGGAATCAGCCCCAGCATTTT.

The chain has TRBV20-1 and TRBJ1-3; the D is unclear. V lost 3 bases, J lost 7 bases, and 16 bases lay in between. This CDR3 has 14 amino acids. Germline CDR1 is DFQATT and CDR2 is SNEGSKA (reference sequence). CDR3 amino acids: CSASIRPRRNTIYF. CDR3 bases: TGCAGTGCTAGTATACGCCCCAGGAGGAACACCATATATTTT.

The CDR3 DNA follows: TGTGCCAGCAGCCTGCGGGGGGACACTATAGGAGAGCAGTACTTC. Residues: CASSLRGDTIGEQYF. V usage is TRBV7-9 and J usage is TRBJ2-7; TRBD2 agrees at 8 bases. Germline trimming cut 5 bases from V and 7 bases from J; bases unmatched to any gene: 13. The CDR3 spans 15 residues. CDR1 is SEHNR, CDR2 FQNEAQ, per germline (reference sequence).

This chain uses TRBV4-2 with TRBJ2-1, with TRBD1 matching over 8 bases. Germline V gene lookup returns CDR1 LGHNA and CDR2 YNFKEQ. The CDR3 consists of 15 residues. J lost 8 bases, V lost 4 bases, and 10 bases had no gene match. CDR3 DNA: TGTGCCAGCAGCCGCTTGGACAGGGCAAGGCATGAGCAGTTCTTC. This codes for CASSRLDRARHEQFF.

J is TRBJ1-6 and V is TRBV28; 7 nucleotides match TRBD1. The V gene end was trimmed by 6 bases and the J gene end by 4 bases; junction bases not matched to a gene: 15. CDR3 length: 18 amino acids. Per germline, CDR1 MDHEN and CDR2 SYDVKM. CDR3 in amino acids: CASSLRKTGPRYNSPLHF. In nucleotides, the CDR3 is TGTGCCAGCAGCCTTCGGAAGACAGGGCCCCGGTATAATTCACCCCTCCACTTT.

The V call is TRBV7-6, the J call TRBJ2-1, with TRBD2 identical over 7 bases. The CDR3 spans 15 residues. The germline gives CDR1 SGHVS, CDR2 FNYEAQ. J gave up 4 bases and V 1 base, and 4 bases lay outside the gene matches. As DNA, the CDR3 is TGTGCCAGCAGCTTAGGAGCGGGACCTTACAATGAGCAGTTCTTC. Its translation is CASSLGAGPYNEQFF.